This TCR beta chain was documented in a study of T cell responses to AZD1222 COVID-19 vaccine. V lost 0 bases, J lost 5 bases, and 13 bases lay in between. The CDR3 has 16 amino acids. Germline CDR1 reads KGHSH; CDR2 reads LQKENI. Only in-frame clones appear in the TCRdb table, and some are missing; sequencing was by immunoSEQ multiplex PCR. Found here are tens of thousands of clones, roughly 83% of them singletons; the top ten hold over 8%. Study-wide results and caveats: Spike-specific TCR breadth and depth went up after people got two AZD1222 doses.

This clone was seen repeatedly, ten times or more. Its antigen is undetermined. The receptor was derived from an adult in good health. The chain couples TRBV18 to TRBJ2-2; tentatively, D is TRBD1 (7 bases). This sample comprised peripheral blood, obtained on day 0 of AZD1222 vaccination. CDR3 in amino acids: CASSPPGGGTTGELFF. The CDR3 DNA reads TGTGCCAGCTCACCACCAGGAGGGGGCACAACCGGGGAGCTGTTTTTT.